This TCR beta chain was sequenced in a study of regulatory T cells in long-lasting Graves disease. The time point denotes: persistent/refractory GD, antithyroid drugs over 5 years with positive TRAb. PBMCs were the source of the RNA used for TCR sequencing. The guidelines of the American Thyroid Association were the basis for diagnosing Graves' disease. As collected, the peripheral blood samples measured 8 to 9 milliliters each and went into EDTA tubes. Construction of the TCR beta libraries employed iRepertoire HTBI primers in conjunction with Arm-PCR of CDR3 regions. Source study methods: Sequenced samples collectively carried some 60 TRBV and over 11 TRBJ segments. MiXCR, run by TCRdb on the multiplex PCR reads, gives a single entry per CDR3 protein. Clone size and V and J calls follow TCRdb, not the original study. Seen here are over 250,000 distinct CDR3 sequences, 20% to 25% observed once, and the top ten hold 56%.

Trimming cost V 2 bases and J 3 bases, with 10 bases left between them. The CDR3 spans 15 residues. Germline loops: CDR1 KGHSH, CDR2 LQKENI. The sequences come from peripheral blood mononuclear cells (PBMCs), collected when the disease was refractory, from a patient treated with antithyroid drugs. The gene calls are TRBV18 and TRBJ2-2, with D tentatively TRBD1 (5 bases). This clonotype originated in a female donor with Graves disease. This CDR3 reads CASSPSRADTGELFF. The CDR3 DNA sequence: TGTGCCAGCTCACCATCCAGGGCGGACACCGGGGAGCTGTTTTTT.